This note documents a single T cell receptor beta chain sequence. Its matching antigen is unknown. The data belong to a study of siplizumab effects on memory and regulatory T cells. Study-wide points: Most proliferating CD4+ or CD8+ clones, roughly 75-97%, had no naive or memory assignment. In the presence of siplizumab, alloreactive sequences traceable to unstimulated CD4+ memory cells were significantly reduced.

CDR3 length: 16 amino acids. Germline CDR1 is SGHTS and CDR2 is YDEGEE. V trimming: 0 bases; J trimming: 0 bases; junction bases outside the gene matches: 4. Per sample, the assay covered 85,000 to 100,000 TCR templates. Produced via immunoSEQ multiplex PCR; TCRdb's table is partial and in-frame only. There are 90,000 to 110,000 clones in the sample; approximately 94% occur only once, and 0.25% to 0.35% lies in the top ten. Sequencing used CD4+ T cells sorted from blood. The sequence was obtained from a human donor in good health. This sequence joins TRBV5-8 and TRBJ2-7; 9 bases align to TRBD2. The CDR3 region has the DNA TGTGCCAGCAGCTTGGGGGCTAGCGGGATCTCCTACGAGCAGTACTTC. Translation: CASSLGASGISYEQYF. Together with reference TRBV5-8 and TRBJ2-7, the CDR3 gives the full variable domain: EAGVTQSPTHLIKTRGQQATLRCSPISGHTSVYWYQQALGLGLQFLLWYDEGEERNRGNFPPRFSGRQFPNYSSELNVNALELEDSALYLCASSLGASGISYEQYFGPGTRLTVT.